This T cell receptor (beta chain) appears in the sequencing data of a study of blood T cells in healthy people across ages. The V end lost 6 bases, the J end lost 6 bases, and 14 bases lay between the germline ends. The CDR3 spans 13 residues. The germline gives CDR1 SQVTM, CDR2 ANQGSEA. Each sample gave at least 6.5 million isolated PBMCs. Whole-study findings and limits: Nothing was known about donor CMV status, and this possibly confounded expanded clonotype changes.

Combining a sample-barcoded 5' primer with a J-beta primer mix, a second PCR ran for about 7 to 12 cycles. One entry per CDR3 protein results from TCRdb running MiXCR on the 5' RACE reads. This table has hundreds of thousands of distinct CDR3 sequences, over 45% appearing once. Of note for this clonotype: What it recognizes is unknown.

Sequencing input: blood. The TCR comes from a woman aged 55-69 years in good health. The gene calls are TRBV29-1 and TRBJ2-2, with D unclear. CDR3 nucleotides: TGCAGCGTCGCAACCCCGTTAGCCGGGGAGCTGTTTTTT. Residues: CSVATPLAGELFF.